The 5 T cell receptor beta chains in this list originate from one sample, sequenced in a study of cytotoxic CD8 clonotypes in ibrutinib-treated CLL (dated by TCRdb to the early 2020s). The library was prepared using the immunoSEQ multiplex PCR assay. Drawn from immuneACCESS, this table holds only the in-frame rearrangements with V and J called that TCRdb kept. Clones are partly lost; checked studies trace under half to an unresolved V gene and leave the rest unexplained. The sample table lists about 17,000 clones, around 80% of them with a count of one. The top ten hold about 15% of the sample. Sequences were derived from PBMCs, sampled before ibrutinib treatment. These receptor sequences come from a human donor with chronic lymphocytic leukemia.

This clone was observed a handful of times. The chain links TRBV28 to TRBJ1-2; D not certain. Germline V gene sequence: CDR1 MDHEN, CDR2 SYDVKM. CDR3 size: 14 residues. The V and J ends lost 0 bases and 7 bases respectively, with 12 bases between them. Here the CDR3 reads CASSLCKGICGYTF. CDR3 DNA: TGTGCCAGCAGTTTATGTAAGGGAATCTGTGGCTACACCTTC.

The CDR3 reads CASSLLQIDEQFF. The CDR3 nucleotides are TGCGCCAGCAGCTTGCTCCAAATCGATGAGCAGTTCTTC. This chain connects TRBV5-1 to TRBJ2-1, with D hard to call. V lost 1 base and J lost 8, with 10 bases in between. This CDR3 region has 13 residues. Germline V gene data show CDR1 as SGHRS and CDR2 as YFSETQ.

The CDR3 DNA is TGCGCCAGCAGCAGTACTATAGAAACCTTCAATACGCAGTATTTT. Protein product: CASSSTIETFNTQYF. The rearrangement uses TRBV5-1 and TRBJ2-3; D unresolved. There are 15 residues in the CDR3. Germline CDR1 is SGHRS and CDR2 is YFSETQ. Trimming removed 4 bases at V and 7 bases at J, with 19 bases between.

This rearrangement joins TRBV7-8 to TRBJ2-7; TRBD2 is a possible D gene (6 bases). Trimming left V 3 bases short and J 3 bases short, with 15 bases between. Looked up from germline, CDR1 is SGHVS and CDR2 is FQNEAQ. This CDR3 spans 15 amino acids. CDR3 sequence: CASSFFGGMVYEQYF. In DNA, the CDR3 is TGTGCCAGCAGCTTTTTTGGAGGGATGGTCTACGAGCAGTACTTC.

The rearrangement uses TRBV7-2 and TRBJ1-2; 7 positions match TRBD1. The V gene end was trimmed by 3 bases and the J gene end by 13 bases; junction bases not matched to a gene: 8. Germline values: CDR1 SGHTA, CDR2 FQGNSA. The CDR3 length is 12 residues. The CDR3 DNA reads TGTGCCAGCAGCTTTAGTGAGGGGGCCTGCACCTTC. It is translated as CASSFSEGACTF.